Listed below are T cell receptor beta chains from one sample, sequenced in a study of shared clonotypes between healthy human individuals. Generated by immunoSEQ multiplex PCR, the TCRdb table keeps only in-frame clones and is missing some. The sample contains about 710,000 clones, roughly two thirds of which appear only once. Sample: memory CD4+ T cells sorted from blood. Receptor source: a woman in her thirties in good health. CDR3s include the opening cysteine and the closing phenylalanine or tryptophan. Each record gives: V gene, D gene, J gene, clone size, CDR3 protein, CDR3 DNA. D genes are given only for firm matches. The size field is filled for only some rows; it gives once, few, many or a size class.

>TRBV6-5|NA|TRBJ2-6|few
CASSYRGSGANVLTF
TGTGCCAGCAGTTACCGGGGGTCTGGGGCCAACGTCCTGACTTTC
>TRBV19|NA|TRBJ2-2|NA
CASSMGRPTGELFF
TGTGCCAGTAGTATGGGGCGGCCTACCGGGGAGCTGTTTTTT
>TRBV10-1|NA|TRBJ2-7|NA
CASSESGRQGHEQYF
TGCGCCAGCAGTGAGTCTGGAAGGCAGGGCCACGAGCAGTACTTC
>TRBV6-6|NA|TRBJ1-5|few
CASRPLGQDNQPQHF
TGTGCCAGCAGGCCCTTGGGGCAGGACAATCAGCCCCAGCATTTT
>TRBV7-3|NA|TRBJ1-1|many
CASSREGHTEAFF
TGTGCCAGCAGTCGGGAGGGTCACACTGAAGCTTTCTTT
>TRBV7-8|NA|TRBJ2-3|many
CASSLSERVFWGDTQYF
TGTGCCAGCAGCTTATCGGAGCGGGTTTTCTGGGGGGATACGCAGTATTTT
>TRBV4-3|NA|TRBJ1-2|NA
CASSQVADYGYTF
TGCGCCAGCAGCCAAGTCGCGGATTATGGCTACACCTTC
>TRBV19|NA|TRBJ2-1|few
CASSITGSGYNEQFF
TGTGCCAGTAGTATAACAGGGTCCGGTTACAATGAGCAGTTCTTC
>TRBV7-3|TRBD1|TRBJ2-5|NA
CASGYGDRGPQEQYF
TGTGCCAGCGGTTACGGGGACAGGGGGCCCCAAGAGCAGTACTTC
>TRBV28|NA|TRBJ2-5|few
CASSLRETQYF
TGTGCCAGCAGTTTAAGGGAGACCCAGTACTTC
>TRBV18|NA|TRBJ2-7|NA
CASSPGGQSSYEQYF
TGTGCCAGCTCACCGGGGGGACAGTCATCCTACGAGCAGTACTTC